This T cell receptor beta chain derives from a study of T cells in localized non-small cell lung cancer. This CDR3 has 14 amino acids. Trimming took 4 bases from V and 5 from J, leaving 12 bases between them. Germline assignment: CDR1 MDHEN and CDR2 SYDVKM. Measured with immunoSEQ multiplex PCR; TCRdb has only the in-frame clones, and not every one. The repertoire has several thousand clones, about 47% of them found once; the top ten carry about 7.8%. The V call is TRBV28, the J call TRBJ2-1; D remains unclear. The sequences come from lung tumor tissue, collected before any cancer treatment. The sequence was collected from a man aged 40-75 years with stage III lung adenocarcinoma. The CDR3 reads CASSSLGVNNEQFF. CDR3 nucleotides: TGTGCCAGCAGTTCCCTCGGAGTGAACAATGAGCAGTTCTTC.